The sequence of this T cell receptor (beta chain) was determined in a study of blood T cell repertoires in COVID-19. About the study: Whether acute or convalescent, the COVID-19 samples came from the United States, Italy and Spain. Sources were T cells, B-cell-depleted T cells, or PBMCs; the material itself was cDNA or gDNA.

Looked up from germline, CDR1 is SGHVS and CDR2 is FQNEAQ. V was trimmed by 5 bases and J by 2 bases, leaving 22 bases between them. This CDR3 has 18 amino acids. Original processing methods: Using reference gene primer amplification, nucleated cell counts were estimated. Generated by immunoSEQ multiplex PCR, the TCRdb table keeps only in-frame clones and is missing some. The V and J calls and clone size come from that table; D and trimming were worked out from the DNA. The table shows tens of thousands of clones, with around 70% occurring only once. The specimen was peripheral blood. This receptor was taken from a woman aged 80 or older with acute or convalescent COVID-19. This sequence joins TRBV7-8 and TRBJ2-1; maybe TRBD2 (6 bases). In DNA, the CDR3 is TGTGCCAGCAGCCCCCGGGGATTTAGCGGTGACGCCTACAATGAGCAGTTCTTC. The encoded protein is CASSPRGFSGDAYNEQFF.